A single sample is the source of the 4 T cell receptor beta chains below, sequenced in a study of blood T cell repertoires in COVID-19. Generated by immunoSEQ multiplex PCR, the TCRdb table keeps only in-frame clones and is missing some. Altogether some 170,000 clones are present, roughly 84% being singletons, with the ten largest covering roughly 15%. What was sequenced was PBMCs or T cells enriched from blood (not recorded which). The receptors come from a man aged 50-60 years who had recovered from COVID-19.

The chain has TRBV7-9 and TRBJ1-2; 8 bases agree with TRBD1. Per germline, CDR1 SEHNR and CDR2 FQNEAQ (reference sequence). V lost 4 bases, J lost 4 bases, and 5 bases stayed unmatched. CDR3 length: 14 residues. CDR3 sequence reads: CASSSGQGSYGYTF. The CDR3 DNA reads TGTGCCAGCAGCTCCGGACAGGGCTCCTATGGCTACACCTTC.

The J gene is TRBJ1-5, the V gene TRBV7-2, with D tentatively TRBD1 (5 bases). Trimming cost V 2 bases and J 2 bases, with 7 bases left between them. This CDR3 comprises 14 residues. CDR1 and CDR2 from the germline V gene are SGHTA and FQGNSA. The DNA for the CDR3 is TGTGCCAGCAGCTTATTAGGGGGCAATCAGCCCCAGCATTTT. It specifies CASSLLGGNQPQHF.

This clone was detected a few times. The V and J genes are TRBV29-1 and TRBJ1-1; D perhaps matches TRBD1 (6 bases). Germline assignment: CDR1 SQVTM and CDR2 ANQGSEA. This CDR3 is built from 12 residues. The V end lost 4 bases, the J end lost 6 bases, and 12 bases lay between the germline ends. CDR3 sequence reads: CSVVRGGSEAFF. The CDR3 nucleotides are TGCAGCGTTGTCAGGGGAGGGTCTGAAGCTTTCTTT.

This rearrangement joins TRBV7-2 to TRBJ2-7; D perhaps matches TRBD2 (6 bases). The CDR3 length is 13 residues. V dropped 4 bases and J dropped 2 bases, with 9 bases sitting between them. CDR1 and CDR2 (germline): SGHTA, FQGNSA. The CDR3 region is CASSWDSTYEQYF. Written as DNA, the CDR3 is TGTGCCAGCAGCTGGGACTCCACCTACGAGCAGTACTTC.